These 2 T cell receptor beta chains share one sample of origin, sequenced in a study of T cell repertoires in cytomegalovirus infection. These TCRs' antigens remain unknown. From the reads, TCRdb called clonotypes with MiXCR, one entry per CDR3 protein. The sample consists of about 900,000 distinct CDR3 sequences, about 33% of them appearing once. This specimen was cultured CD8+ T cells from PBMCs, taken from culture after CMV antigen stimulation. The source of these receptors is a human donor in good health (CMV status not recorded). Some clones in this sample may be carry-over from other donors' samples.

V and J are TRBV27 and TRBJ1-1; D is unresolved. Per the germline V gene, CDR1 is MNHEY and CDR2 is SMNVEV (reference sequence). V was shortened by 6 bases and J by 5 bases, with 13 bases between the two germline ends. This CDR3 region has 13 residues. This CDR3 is CASRSRNLTEAFF. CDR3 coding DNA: TGTGCCAGCAGAAGCAGAAACTTAACTGAAGCTTTCTTT.

CDR3 amino acids: CASSFSKEGGYDHGYTF. CDR3 coding DNA: TGTGCCAGCAGTTTTAGTAAGGAGGGAGGATATGACCATGGCTACACCTTC. This sequence joins TRBV12-3 or TRBV12-4 and TRBJ1-2; D not resolved. The CDR3 runs 17 residues. Trimming cost V 3 bases and J 6 bases, with 23 bases left between them.